A selection of T cell receptor beta chains follows, all from one sample in a study of cytomegalovirus exposure and HLA in healthy donors. Using immunoSEQ multiplex PCR, the repertoire was profiled, and TCRdb retains in-frame clones only, with some absent. Found here are approximately 120,000 clones, 69% of them singletons; the top ten hold 5.4%. The source material was PBMCs. These receptors all come from a woman between 70 and 85 years old in good health and CMV-seropositive. The CDR3 runs from the conserved cysteine through the conserved F or W. D genes are given only for firm matches. Clone size is not always given. Where it is, it says once, few, many or a class for expanded clones.

abundance,j_gene,d_gene,v_gene,CDR3nt,CDR3aa
NA,TRBJ2-5,NA,TRBV5-4,TGTGCCAGCAGCTTGGATGTCAGGCAAGAGACCCAGTACTTC,CASSLDVRQETQYF
NA,TRBJ2-3,TRBD2,TRBV9,TGTGCCAGCAGCGTAGAGGGAAGCGGGGGGACAGATACGCAGTATTTT,CASSVEGSGGTDTQYF
NA,TRBJ2-2,TRBD2,TRBV5-1,TGCGCCAGCAGCTATTACGAACTAGCGGGGGGCCTCGCGAACACCGGGGAGCTGTTTTTT,CASSYYELAGGLANTGELFF
NA,TRBJ1-2,NA,TRBV5-1,TGCGCCAGCAGCTTGGGACAGGCCCCTGGGGGCTACACCTTC,CASSLGQAPGGYTF
once,TRBJ1-1,NA,TRBV30,TGTGCCTGGAGAGTACAGGGGAACACTGAAGCTTTCTTT,CAWRVQGNTEAFF
NA,TRBJ1-2,NA,TRBV7-9,TGTGCCAGCGAGGACACCATAAAAACTGGCTACACCTTC,CASEDTIKTGYTF
NA,TRBJ2-5,TRBD1,TRBV6-5,TGTGCCAGCAGTTACTCGACAGGGGGCAGGGAGACCCAGTACTTC,CASSYSTGGRETQYF
NA,TRBJ2-2,TRBD2,TRBV4-2,TGTGCCAGCAGCCGGGAACTAGCGGGGGGGAACACCGGGGAGCTGTTTTTT,CASSRELAGGNTGELFF
NA,TRBJ2-6,NA,TRBV4-3,TGCGCCAGCAGCCAAGACGGCGCAACCCGGAGCTCTGGGGCCAACGTCCTGACTTTC,CASSQDGATRSSGANVLTF
NA,TRBJ2-7,NA,TRBV11-2,TGTGCCAGCAGCTTAGATGCCCTGGGGGGAGGCTCCTACGAGCAGTACTTC,CASSLDALGGGSYEQYF
NA,TRBJ2-7,NA,TRBV1,TGCACCAGCAGCCAAAGCCGGGACAACCTTGACGACGAGCAGTACTTC,CTSSQSRDNLDDEQYF
once,TRBJ2-3,TRBD2,TRBV6-6,TGTGCCAGCGGGCTAGCGGGGGCTAGCACAGATACGCAGTATTTT,CASGLAGASTDTQYF
few,TRBJ2-3,TRBD1,TRBV5-4,TGTGCCAGCAGCTCGGGGGACAGGGCTAGCACAGATACGCAGTATTTT,CASSSGDRASTDTQYF
NA,TRBJ2-1,NA,TRBV4-1,TGCGCCAGCAGCCAAGAGGGAGATGAGCAGTTCTTC,CASSQEGDEQFF
NA,TRBJ1-2,TRBD1,TRBV13,TGTGCCAGCAGCCAAAGGACAGGCGGTGGCTACACCTTC,CASSQRTGGGYTF
NA,TRBJ2-7,NA,TRBV6-6,TGTGCCAGCAGTTATAGAGACGAGCAGTACTTC,CASSYRDEQYF
NA,TRBJ2-1,NA,TRBV6-5,TGTGCCAGCAGTTACTCTAGAACCGGGAATAACAATGAGCAGTTCTTC,CASSYSRTGNNNEQFF
NA,TRBJ2-1,TRBD1,TRBV9,TGTGCCAGCAGCACGGGACAGGGGGTCGCCAATGAGCAGTTCTTC,CASSTGQGVANEQFF
NA,TRBJ2-7,NA,TRBV10-3,TGTGCCATCAGTGAGCCGGGACAAAGCTCCTACGAGCAGTACTTC,CAISEPGQSSYEQYF
NA,TRBJ2-7,TRBD2,TRBV7-2,TGTGCCAGCAGCCCCGCGGGGGGACACATCTACGAGCAGTACTTC,CASSPAGGHIYEQYF
NA,TRBJ1-2,TRBD1,TRBV18,TGTGCCAGCTCAGCCGACAGGGTTCCCTATGGCTACACCTTC,CASSADRVPYGYTF
NA,TRBJ1-6,NA,TRBV6-5,TGTGCCAGCAGTTACTTCACAGAGATTAATTCACCCCTCCACTTT,CASSYFTEINSPLHF
once,TRBJ2-5,NA,TRBV4-3,TGCGCCAGCAGCCAAGACAGGGGTGGGACCCAGTACTTC,CASSQDRGGTQYF
NA,TRBJ1-5,NA,TRBV19,TGTGCCAGTAGTATTATCGGTCAGCCCCAGCATTTT,CASSIIGQPQHF
few,TRBJ1-2,NA,TRBV7-8,TGTGCCAGCAGTCCACTGGGGGGGGCCTCAAATGGCTACACCTTC,CASSPLGGASNGYTF
NA,TRBJ2-2,NA,TRBV10-3,TGTGCCATCAGTGATAAGCAGGCGAACATCGGGGAGCTGTTTTTT,CAISDKQANIGELFF
NA,TRBJ1-2,NA,TRBV2,TGTGCCAGCAGTGTTACGGCAGGGTCGAACTATGGCTACACCTTC,CASSVTAGSNYGYTF
NA,TRBJ1-1,NA,TRBV27,TGTGCCAGCAGTTTCACAGACCGGAACACTGAAGCTTTCTTT,CASSFTDRNTEAFF
NA,TRBJ1-6,NA,TRBV6-6,TGTGCCAGCAGTTACGTCGGGGGACCCATTTCACCCCTCCACTTT,CASSYVGGPISPLHF
once,TRBJ2-1,TRBD2,TRBV5-6,TGTGCCAGCAGCTTTCTAGCGGGGGCAGAGTTCTTC,CASSFLAGAEFF
few,TRBJ1-2,TRBD1,TRBV29-1,TGCAGCGTTAAAACAGGGGCTGGGTATGGCTACACCTTC,CSVKTGAGYGYTF
NA,TRBJ2-5,TRBD2,TRBV13,TGTGCCAGCAGCTCCCGGACTAGCGCTCAAGAGACCCAGTACTTC,CASSSRTSAQETQYF
NA,TRBJ2-7,TRBD2,TRBV30,TGTGCCTGGAGTAGCGGGGGGGTTATAGAGCAGTACTTC,CAWSSGGVIEQYF
few,TRBJ2-7,TRBD1,TRBV12-5,TGTGCTAGTGGTTTGGTACTGGGGGACAGAGCCTACGAGCAGTACTTC,CASGLVLGDRAYEQYF
NA,TRBJ2-5,NA,TRBV30,TGTGCCTGGAGTGTAGCGTGGGAGACCCAGTACTTC,CAWSVAWETQYF
NA,TRBJ1-5,NA,TRBV27,TGTGCCAGCAGTCCTTCGGGAGGGACCTTCAATCAGCCCCAGCATTTT,CASSPSGGTFNQPQHF
once,TRBJ2-5,TRBD1,TRBV6-6,TGTGCCAGCAGTTCACGGGGACAGCAAGAGACCCAGTACTTC,CASSSRGQQETQYF
NA,TRBJ1-2,TRBD1,TRBV4-1,TGCGCCAGCAGCCAAGATAGGGACAGGGACTATGGCTACACCTTC,CASSQDRDRDYGYTF
NA,TRBJ2-3,TRBD1,TRBV11-3,TGTGCCAGCAGCTGGGACAGTTCTAGCACAGATACGCAGTATTTT,CASSWDSSSTDTQYF
NA,TRBJ1-1,NA,TRBV5-1,TGCGCCAGCAGCTTGGAGGGAGGGGAAGCTTTCTTT,CASSLEGGEAFF
NA,TRBJ1-2,TRBD1,TRBV7-2,TGTGCCAGCAGCCCCTCCTCCGGGACAGGGGGCAGTTATGGCTACACCTTC,CASSPSSGTGGSYGYTF